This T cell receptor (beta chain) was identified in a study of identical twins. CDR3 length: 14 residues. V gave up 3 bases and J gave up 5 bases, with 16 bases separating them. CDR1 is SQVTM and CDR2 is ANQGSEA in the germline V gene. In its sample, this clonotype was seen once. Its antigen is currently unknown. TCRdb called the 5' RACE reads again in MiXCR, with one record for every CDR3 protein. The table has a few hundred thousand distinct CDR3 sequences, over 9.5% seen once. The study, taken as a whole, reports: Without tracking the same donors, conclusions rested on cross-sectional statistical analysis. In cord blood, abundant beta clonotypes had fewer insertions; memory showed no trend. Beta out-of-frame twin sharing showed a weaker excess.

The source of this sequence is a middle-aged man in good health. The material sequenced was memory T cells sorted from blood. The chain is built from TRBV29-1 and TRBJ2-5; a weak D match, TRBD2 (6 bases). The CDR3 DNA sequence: TGCAGCGTTGATTTGGCCTCCGGAGGGGAGACCCAGTACTTC. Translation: CSVDLASGGETQYF.